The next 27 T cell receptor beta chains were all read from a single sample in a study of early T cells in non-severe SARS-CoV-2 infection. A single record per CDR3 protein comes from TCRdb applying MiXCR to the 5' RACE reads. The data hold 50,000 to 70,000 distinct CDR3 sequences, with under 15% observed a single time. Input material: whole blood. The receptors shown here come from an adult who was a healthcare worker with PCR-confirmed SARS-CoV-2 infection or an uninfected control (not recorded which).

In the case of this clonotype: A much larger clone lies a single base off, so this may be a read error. The CDR3 DNA reads as TGTGCCAGCAGCTTAGAGTGGGACCAGTACTTC. This sequence encodes CASSLEWDQYF. The chain links TRBV11-2 to TRBJ2-7; D possibly uses TRBD1 or TRBD2 (5 bases each). CDR3 length: 11 amino acids. Germline loops: CDR1 SGHAT, CDR2 FQNNGV. V lost 0 bases to trimming and J lost 10 bases, with 7 bases between them.

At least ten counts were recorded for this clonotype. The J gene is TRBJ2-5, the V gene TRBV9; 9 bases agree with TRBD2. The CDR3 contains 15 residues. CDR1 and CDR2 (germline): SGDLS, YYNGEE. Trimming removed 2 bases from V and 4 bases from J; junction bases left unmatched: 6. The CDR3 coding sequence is TGTGCCAGCAGCGTTCTCGGGACTAGCACAGAGACCCAGTACTTC. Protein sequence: CASSVLGTSTETQYF. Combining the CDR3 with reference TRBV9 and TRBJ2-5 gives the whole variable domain DSGVTQTPKHLITATGQRVTLRCSPRSGDLSVYWYQQSLDQGLQFLIQYYNGEERAKGNILERFSAQQFPDLHSELNLSSLELGDSALYFCASSVLGTSTETQYFGPGTRLLVL.

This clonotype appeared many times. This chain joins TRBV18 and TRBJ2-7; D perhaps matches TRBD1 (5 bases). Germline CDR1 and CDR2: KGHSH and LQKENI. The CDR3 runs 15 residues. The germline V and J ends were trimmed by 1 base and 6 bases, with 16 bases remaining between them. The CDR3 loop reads CASSPQSSRVGEQYF. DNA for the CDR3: TGTGCCAGCTCACCACAGAGCAGCAGGGTCGGCGAGCAGTACTTC.

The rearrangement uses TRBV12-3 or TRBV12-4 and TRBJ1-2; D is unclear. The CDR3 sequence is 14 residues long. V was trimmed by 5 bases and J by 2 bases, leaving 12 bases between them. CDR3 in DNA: TGTGCCAGCAGTCGGGGTGACGCGAACTATGGCTACACCTTC. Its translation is CASSRGDANYGYTF.

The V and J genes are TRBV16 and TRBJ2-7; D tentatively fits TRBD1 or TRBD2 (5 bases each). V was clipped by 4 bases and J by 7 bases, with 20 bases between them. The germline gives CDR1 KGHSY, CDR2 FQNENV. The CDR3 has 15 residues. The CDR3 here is CASSPPAFGWGEQYF. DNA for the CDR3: TGTGCCAGCAGCCCTCCCGCCTTCGGTTGGGGGGAGCAGTACTTC.

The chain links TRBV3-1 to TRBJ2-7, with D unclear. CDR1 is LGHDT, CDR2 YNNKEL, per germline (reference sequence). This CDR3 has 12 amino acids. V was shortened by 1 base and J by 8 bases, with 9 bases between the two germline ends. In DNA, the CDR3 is TGTGCCAGCAGCCAAGGAGACACAAAGCAGTACTTC. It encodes CASSQGDTKQYF.

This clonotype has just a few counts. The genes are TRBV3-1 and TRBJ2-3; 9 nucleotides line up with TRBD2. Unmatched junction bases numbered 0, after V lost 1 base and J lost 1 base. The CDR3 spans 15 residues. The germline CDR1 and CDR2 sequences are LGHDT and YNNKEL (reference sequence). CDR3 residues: CASSQGLAGTDTQYF. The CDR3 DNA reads TGTGCCAGCAGCCAAGGACTAGCGGGCACAGATACGCAGTATTTT.

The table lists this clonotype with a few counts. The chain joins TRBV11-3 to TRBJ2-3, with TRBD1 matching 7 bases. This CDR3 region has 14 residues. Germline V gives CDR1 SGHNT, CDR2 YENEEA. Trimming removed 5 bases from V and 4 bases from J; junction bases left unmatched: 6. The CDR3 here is CASSPRDSPDTQYF. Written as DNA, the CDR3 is TGTGCCAGCAGCCCACGGGACAGCCCAGATACGCAGTATTTT.

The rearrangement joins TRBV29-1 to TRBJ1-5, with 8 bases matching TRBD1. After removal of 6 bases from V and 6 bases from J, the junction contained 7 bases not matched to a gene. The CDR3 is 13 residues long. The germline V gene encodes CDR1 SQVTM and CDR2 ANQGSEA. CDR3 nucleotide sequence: TGCAGCGTGATGGACAGGGTGGGTCAGCCCCAGCATTTT. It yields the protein CSVMDRVGQPQHF.

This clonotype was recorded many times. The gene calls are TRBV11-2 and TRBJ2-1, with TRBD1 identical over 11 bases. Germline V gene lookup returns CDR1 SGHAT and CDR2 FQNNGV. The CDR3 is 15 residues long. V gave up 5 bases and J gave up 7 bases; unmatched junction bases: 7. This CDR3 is CASSPRTGGRNEQFF. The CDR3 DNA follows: TGTGCCAGCAGCCCTCGGACAGGGGGCAGAAATGAGCAGTTCTTC.

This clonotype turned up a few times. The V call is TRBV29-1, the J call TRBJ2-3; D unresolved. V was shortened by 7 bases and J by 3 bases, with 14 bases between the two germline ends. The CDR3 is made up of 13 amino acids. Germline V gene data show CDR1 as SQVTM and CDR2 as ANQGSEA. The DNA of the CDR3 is TGCAGCGCGCGACATGAAAGGACAGATACGCAGTATTTT. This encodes CSARHERTDTQYF.

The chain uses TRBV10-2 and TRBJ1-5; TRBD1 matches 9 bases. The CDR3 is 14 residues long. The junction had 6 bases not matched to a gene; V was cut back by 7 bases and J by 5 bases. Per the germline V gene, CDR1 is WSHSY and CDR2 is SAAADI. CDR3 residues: CASMPGQGYQPQHF. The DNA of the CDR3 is TGCGCCAGCATGCCGGGACAGGGTTATCAGCCCCAGCATTTT.

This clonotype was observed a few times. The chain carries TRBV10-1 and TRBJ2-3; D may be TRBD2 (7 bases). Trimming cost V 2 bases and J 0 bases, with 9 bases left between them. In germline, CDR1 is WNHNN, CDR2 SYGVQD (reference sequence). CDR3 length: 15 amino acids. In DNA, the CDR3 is TGCGCCAGCAGTGAGGCGGGGGCCAGCACAGATACGCAGTATTTT. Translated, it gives CASSEAGASTDTQYF.

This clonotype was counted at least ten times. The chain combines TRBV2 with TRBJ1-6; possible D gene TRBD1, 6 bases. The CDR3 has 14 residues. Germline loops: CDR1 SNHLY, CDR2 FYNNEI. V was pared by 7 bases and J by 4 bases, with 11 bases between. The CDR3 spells CASKRTDYNSPLHF. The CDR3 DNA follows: TGTGCCAGCAAAAGGACAGATTATAATTCACCCCTCCACTTT. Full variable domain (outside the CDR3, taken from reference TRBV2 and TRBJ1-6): EPEVTQTPSHQVTQMGQEVILRCVPISNHLYFYWYRQILGQKVEFLVSFYNNEISEKSEIFDDQFSVERPDGSNFTLKIRSTKLEDSAMYFCASKRTDYNSPLHFGNGTRLTVT.

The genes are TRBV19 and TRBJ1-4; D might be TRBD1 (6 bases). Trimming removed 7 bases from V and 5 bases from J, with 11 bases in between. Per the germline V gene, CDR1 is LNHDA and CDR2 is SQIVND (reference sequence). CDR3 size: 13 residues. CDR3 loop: CASNPDSNEKLFF. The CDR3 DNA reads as TGTGCCAGTAATCCGGACAGCAATGAAAAACTGTTTTTT.

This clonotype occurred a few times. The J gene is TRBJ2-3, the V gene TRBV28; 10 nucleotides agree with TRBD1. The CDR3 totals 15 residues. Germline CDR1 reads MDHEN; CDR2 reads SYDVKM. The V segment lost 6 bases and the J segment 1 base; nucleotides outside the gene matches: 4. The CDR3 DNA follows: TGTGCCAGCAGCCTGACAGGGGGCGGCACAGATACGCAGTATTTT. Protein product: CASSLTGGGTDTQYF.

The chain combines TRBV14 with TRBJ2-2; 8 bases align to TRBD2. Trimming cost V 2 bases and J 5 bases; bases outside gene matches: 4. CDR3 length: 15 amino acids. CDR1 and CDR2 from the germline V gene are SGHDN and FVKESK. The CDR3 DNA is TGTGCCAGCAGCCAATGGTCTAGCGGGACCGGGGAGCTGTTTTTT. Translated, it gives CASSQWSSGTGELFF.

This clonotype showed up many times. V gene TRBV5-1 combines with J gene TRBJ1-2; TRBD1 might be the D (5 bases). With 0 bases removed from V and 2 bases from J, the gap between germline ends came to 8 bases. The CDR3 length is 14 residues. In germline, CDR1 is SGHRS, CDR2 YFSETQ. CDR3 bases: TGCGCCAGCAGCTTGGGGGACGGAAACTATGGCTACACCTTC. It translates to CASSLGDGNYGYTF.

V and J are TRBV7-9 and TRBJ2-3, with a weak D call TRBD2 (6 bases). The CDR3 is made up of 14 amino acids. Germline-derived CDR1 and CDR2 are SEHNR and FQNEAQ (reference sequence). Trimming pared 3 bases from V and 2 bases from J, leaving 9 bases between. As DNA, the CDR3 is TGTGCCAGCAGCTTCGGACTACTCACAGATACGCAGTATTTT. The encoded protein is CASSFGLLTDTQYF.

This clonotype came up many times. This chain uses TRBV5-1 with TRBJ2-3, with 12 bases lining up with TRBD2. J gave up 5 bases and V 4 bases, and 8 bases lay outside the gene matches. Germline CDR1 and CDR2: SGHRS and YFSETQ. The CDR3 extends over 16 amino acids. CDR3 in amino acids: CASSEASGGAGDTQYF. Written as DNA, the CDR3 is TGCGCCAGCAGCGAAGCTAGCGGGGGGGCTGGAGATACGCAGTATTTT.

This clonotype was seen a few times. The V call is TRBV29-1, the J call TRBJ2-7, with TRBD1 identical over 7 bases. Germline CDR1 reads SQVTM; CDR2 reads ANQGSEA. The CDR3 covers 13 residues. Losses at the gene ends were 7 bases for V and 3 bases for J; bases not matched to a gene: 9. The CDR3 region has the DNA TGCAGCGCCGCGACAGGGAAGGACTACGAGCAGTACTTC. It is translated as CSAATGKDYEQYF.

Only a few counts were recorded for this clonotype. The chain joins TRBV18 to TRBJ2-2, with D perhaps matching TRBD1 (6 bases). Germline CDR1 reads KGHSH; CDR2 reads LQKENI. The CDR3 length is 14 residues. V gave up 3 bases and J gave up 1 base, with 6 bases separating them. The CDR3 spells CASSPGQNTGELFF. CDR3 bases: TGTGCCAGCTCACCGGGACAGAACACCGGGGAGCTGTTTTTT.

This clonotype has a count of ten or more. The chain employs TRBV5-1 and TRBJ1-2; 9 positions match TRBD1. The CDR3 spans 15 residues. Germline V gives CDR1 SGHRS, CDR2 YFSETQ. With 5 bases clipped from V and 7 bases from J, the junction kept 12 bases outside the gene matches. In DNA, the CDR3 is TGCGCCAGCAGTGCCGAAACAGGGGGCGCGTTTGGCTACACCTTC. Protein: CASSAETGGAFGYTF.

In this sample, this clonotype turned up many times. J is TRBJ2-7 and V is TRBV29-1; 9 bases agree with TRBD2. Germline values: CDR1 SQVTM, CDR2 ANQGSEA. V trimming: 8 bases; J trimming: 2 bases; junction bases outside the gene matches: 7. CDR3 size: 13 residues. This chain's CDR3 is CSIQAGGTYEQYF. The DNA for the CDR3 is TGCAGCATTCAAGCGGGGGGAACCTACGAGCAGTACTTC.

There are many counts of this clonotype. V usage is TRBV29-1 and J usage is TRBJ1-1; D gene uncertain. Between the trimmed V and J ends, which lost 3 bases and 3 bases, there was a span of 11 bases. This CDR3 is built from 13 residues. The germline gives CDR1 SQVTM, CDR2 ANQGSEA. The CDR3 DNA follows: TGCAGCGTTGAGACGGACCAGGACACTGAAGCTTTCTTT. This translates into CSVETDQDTEAFF.

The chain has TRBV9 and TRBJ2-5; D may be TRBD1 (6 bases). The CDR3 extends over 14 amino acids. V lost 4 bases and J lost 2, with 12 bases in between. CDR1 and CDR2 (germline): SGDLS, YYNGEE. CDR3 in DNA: TGTGCCAGCAGCCCCGAGCAGGGGCAAGAGACCCAGTACTTC. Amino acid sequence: CASSPEQGQETQYF.

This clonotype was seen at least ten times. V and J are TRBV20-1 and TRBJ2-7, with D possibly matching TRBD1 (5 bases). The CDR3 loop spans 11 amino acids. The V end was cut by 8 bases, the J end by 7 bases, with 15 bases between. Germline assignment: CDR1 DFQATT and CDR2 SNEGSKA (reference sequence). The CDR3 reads CSPRTPLEQYF. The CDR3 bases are TGCAGTCCCAGGACACCGTTAGAGCAGTACTTC.